One sample yielded the 17 T cell receptor beta chains listed below, sequenced in a study of T cell changes during pregnancy in multiple sclerosis. The assay was immunoSEQ multiplex PCR, and TCRdb's table has in-frame clones only and misses some. Here the sample spans around 42,000 clones, about 90% being singletons. The material sequenced was CD4+ T cells from peripheral blood mononuclear cells, taken before pregnancy. The receptors come from a female donor with multiple sclerosis, enrolled in a pregnancy study.

The rearrangement uses TRBV29-1 and TRBJ1-1, with 10 bases that match TRBD1. The germline CDR1 and CDR2 sequences are SQVTM and ANQGSEA. The CDR3 spans 16 residues. The CDR3 DNA reads as TGCATCGGGGCGGAAGGACGGACAGGGGGGAAAACTGAAGCTTTCTTT. Amino acid sequence: CIGAEGRTGGKTEAFF. The full variable domain, with the rest looked up from reference TRBV29-1 and TRBJ1-1, is SAVISQKPSRDICQRGTSLTIQCQVDSQVTMMFWYRQQPGQSLTLIATANQGSEATYESGFVIDKFPISRPNLTFSTLTVSNMSPEDSSIYLCIGAEGRTGGKTEAFFGQGTRLTVV.

This clone was observed once. The CDR3 sequence is CASSIGRWAGDEQYF. CDR3 DNA: TGTGCCAGTAGTATAGGACGTTGGGCAGGGGACGAGCAGTACTTC. The rearrangement uses TRBV19 and TRBJ2-7; the D gene is possibly TRBD1 (6 bases). From germline, CDR1 is LNHDA and CDR2 SQIVND (reference sequence). This CDR3 contains 15 residues. Trimming left V 1 base short and J 5 bases short, with 15 bases between.

This clone was detected once. This sequence joins TRBV9 and TRBJ2-1; the match to TRBD1 covers 8 bases. Germline CDR1 and CDR2: SGDLS and YYNGEE. The length of the CDR3 is 15 residues. The ends lost 4 bases at V and 6 bases at J; junction bases unmatched: 9. The CDR3 DNA is TGTGCCAGCAGCCTCGGACAGGGTGTTAGCAATGAGCAGTTCTTC. This codes for CASSLGQGVSNEQFF.

The chain is built from TRBV9 and TRBJ2-2, with 12 bases matching TRBD2. J lost 7 bases, V lost 4 bases, and 8 bases had no gene match. The length of the CDR3 is 16 residues. The germline gives CDR1 SGDLS, CDR2 YYNGEE. The chain's CDR3 is CASSLRLAGVNGELFF. The CDR3 DNA reads as TGTGCCAGCAGCTTACGACTAGCGGGGGTGAACGGGGAGCTGTTTTTT.

This clone turned up a few times. The rearrangement joins TRBV10-1 to TRBJ1-2; 7 bases align to TRBD1. Germline CDR1 is WNHNN and CDR2 is SYGVQD (reference sequence). V shed 7 bases and J 8 bases; nucleotides not matched to a gene: 10. This CDR3 comprises 13 residues. Here the CDR3 reads CASTLTGIQGYTF. The CDR3 bases are TGCGCCAGCACCTTGACAGGGATTCAGGGCTACACCTTC.

The chain carries TRBV29-1 and TRBJ2-5, with TRBD2 matching over 10 bases. Losses at the gene ends were 1 base for V and 2 bases for J; bases not matched to a gene: 10. This CDR3 spans 17 amino acids. Germline V gives CDR1 SQVTM, CDR2 ANQGSEA. CDR3 in DNA: TGCAGCGTTGAAGGTGTAGTAACTAGCGGGAAACAAGAGACCCAGTACTTC. Its translation is CSVEGVVTSGKQETQYF.

The chain links TRBV19 to TRBJ2-3; D is unresolved. Germline V lookup: CDR1 LNHDA, CDR2 SQIVND (reference sequence). Between the trimmed V and J ends, which lost 4 bases and 0 bases, there was a span of 5 bases. The CDR3 sequence is 13 residues long. The CDR3 loop reads CASSTTSTDTQYF. Written as DNA, the CDR3 is TGTGCCAGTAGTACCACTAGCACAGATACGCAGTATTTT.

The V gene is TRBV4-1, the J gene TRBJ2-7; D is unclear. CDR1 MGHRA and CDR2 YSYEKL come from the germline V gene. The V and J ends lost 4 bases and 5 bases respectively, with 18 bases between them. This CDR3 contains 15 residues. The CDR3 here is CASSLGITYSNEQYF. The CDR3 nucleotides are TGCGCCAGCAGCCTAGGAATAACTTACAGCAACGAGCAGTACTTC.

The chain has TRBV7-2 and TRBJ2-3; 8 nucleotides align to TRBD2. Germline V gene data show CDR1 as SGHTA and CDR2 as FQGNSA. V was pared by 3 bases and J by 0 bases, with 11 bases of the junction left unmatched. CDR3 length: 18 residues. Written as DNA, the CDR3 is TGTGCCAGCAGCTTGGAGCCGTTTAGCGGGATCAGCACAGATACGCAGTATTTT. It specifies CASSLEPFSGISTDTQYF.

The V and J genes are TRBV19 and TRBJ1-6; D ambiguous. The CDR3 consists of 13 residues. Germline V lookup: CDR1 LNHDA, CDR2 SQIVND (reference sequence). V lost 6 bases and J 9 bases, leaving 12 bases between the germline ends. CDR3 nucleotides: TGTGCCAGTAGCTTCGGGTCCACTTCACCCCTCCACTTT. Its protein is CASSFGSTSPLHF.

The chain recombines TRBV6-5 with TRBJ2-5, with D possibly TRBD2 on 6 matching bases. The CDR3 extends over 15 amino acids. Germline loops: CDR1 MNHEY, CDR2 SVGAGI. Trimming took off 5 bases at V and 1 base at J, with 14 bases between the two ends. The CDR3 sequence is CASSPPAGIQETQYF. The CDR3 coding sequence is TGTGCCAGCAGTCCACCTGCGGGGATCCAAGAGACCCAGTACTTC.

The V gene is TRBV5-1, the J gene TRBJ2-1, with D uncertain. The V and J ends lost 0 bases and 6 bases respectively, with 7 bases between them. This CDR3 is 13 amino acids long. Germline values: CDR1 SGHRS, CDR2 YFSETQ. CDR3 DNA: TGCGCCAGCAGCTTGGTGCAGATCAATGAGCAGTTCTTC. Its translation is CASSLVQINEQFF.

V gene TRBV29-1 combines with J gene TRBJ2-3; D not resolved. The germline V and J ends were trimmed by 7 bases and 6 bases, with 11 bases remaining between them. The CDR3 totals 11 residues. Germline CDR1 reads SQVTM; CDR2 reads ANQGSEA. CDR3 sequence (DNA): TGCAGCGAGAGAGAACGGGATACGCAGTATTTT. It specifies CSERERDTQYF.

The rearrangement links TRBV7-9 to TRBJ2-7; D perhaps matches TRBD2 (6 bases). Germline V gives CDR1 SEHNR, CDR2 FQNEAQ (reference sequence). The V gene lost 4 bases and the J gene lost 3 bases, with 13 bases spanning the gap. CDR3 length equals 14 residues. In DNA form, the CDR3 reads TGTGCCAGCAGCTCCCTGGGGAGGAGCTACGAGCAGTACTTC. This sequence encodes CASSSLGRSYEQYF.

The J gene is TRBJ1-2, the V gene TRBV10-1; D is unresolved. In germline, CDR1 is WNHNN, CDR2 SYGVQD (reference sequence). V lost 5 bases and J 0 bases, leaving 7 bases between the germline ends. CDR3 size: 13 residues. The CDR3 region has the DNA TGCGCCAGCAGTTATAGAGCTAACTATGGCTACACCTTC. Translating it yields CASSYRANYGYTF.

The chain recombines TRBV27 with TRBJ2-2; D not resolved. The CDR3 sequence is 13 residues long. CDR1 is MNHEY, CDR2 SMNVEV, per germline (reference sequence). With 2 bases removed from V and 5 bases from J, the gap between germline ends came to 6 bases. In nucleotides, the CDR3 is TGTGCCAGCAGTTTAGGAGTGACCGGGGAGCTGTTTTTT. Its protein product is CASSLGVTGELFF.

The J gene is TRBJ2-5, the V gene TRBV9, with TRBD2 as a possible D gene (6 bases). Per germline, CDR1 SGDLS and CDR2 YYNGEE. The CDR3 contains 15 residues. The germline V and J ends were trimmed by 4 bases and 1 base, with 14 bases remaining between them. CDR3 sequence reads: CASSWGEGFQETQYF. In DNA, the CDR3 is TGTGCCAGCAGCTGGGGGGAAGGCTTCCAAGAGACCCAGTACTTC. Using reference TRBV9 and TRBJ2-5 for the parts outside the CDR3, the full variable domain is DSGVTQTPKHLITATGQRVTLRCSPRSGDLSVYWYQQSLDQGLQFLIQYYNGEERAKGNILERFSAQQFPDLHSELNLSSLELGDSALYFCASSWGEGFQETQYFGPGTRLLVL.